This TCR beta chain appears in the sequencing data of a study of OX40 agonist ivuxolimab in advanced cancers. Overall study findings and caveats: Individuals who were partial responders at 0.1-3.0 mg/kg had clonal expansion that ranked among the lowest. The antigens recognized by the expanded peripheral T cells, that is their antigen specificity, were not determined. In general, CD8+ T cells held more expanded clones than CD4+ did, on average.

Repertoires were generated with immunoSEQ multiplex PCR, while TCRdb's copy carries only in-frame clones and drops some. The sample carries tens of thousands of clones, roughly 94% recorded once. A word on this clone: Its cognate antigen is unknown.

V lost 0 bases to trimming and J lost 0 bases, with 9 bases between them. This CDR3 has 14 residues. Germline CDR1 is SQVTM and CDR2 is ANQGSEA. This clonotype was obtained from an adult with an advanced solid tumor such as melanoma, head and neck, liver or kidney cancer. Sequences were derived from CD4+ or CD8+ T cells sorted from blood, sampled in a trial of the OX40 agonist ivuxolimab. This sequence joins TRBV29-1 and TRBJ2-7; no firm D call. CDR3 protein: CSVEEWAGSYEQYF. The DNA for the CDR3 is TGCAGCGTTGAAGAATGGGCAGGCTCCTACGAGCAGTACTTC.